This is a list of T cell receptor beta chains from one sample in a study of beta chain features in type 1 diabetes. Measured with immunoSEQ multiplex PCR; TCRdb has only the in-frame clones, and not every one. This table has 200,000 to 300,000 clones, over 20% appearing once. Sequenced material: naive CD4+ T cells from blood. The receptors were sampled from a middle-aged woman with type 1 diabetes. The CDR3 runs from the conserved cysteine through the conserved F or W. Each record gives: V gene, J gene, D gene, clone size, CDR3 protein, CDR3 DNA. D genes are given only for firm matches. Expanded clones are given a class, and other clones once, few, many or no size at all.

TRBV9	TRBJ2-2	-	few	CASSVGAPVAGELFF	TGTGCCAGCAGCGTGGGGGCTCCCGTGGCCGGGGAGCTGTTTTTT
TRBV28	TRBJ2-5	-	few	CASSRTEKQETQYF	TGTGCCAGCAGCCGGACAGAAAAGCAAGAGACCCAGTACTTC
TRBV29-1	TRBJ2-7	TRBD1	-	CSGRQGLGEQYF	TGCAGCGGTAGACAGGGGTTGGGCGAGCAGTACTTC
TRBV30	TRBJ2-1	TRBD2	few	CAWSPTSGRWVNEQFF	TGTGCCTGGAGTCCGACTAGCGGGAGATGGGTCAATGAGCAGTTCTTC
TRBV28	TRBJ2-7	TRBD1	few	CASSLLLDRESSYEQYF	TGTGCCAGCAGTTTATTGCTCGACAGGGAAAGCTCCTACGAGCAGTACTTC
TRBV7-9	TRBJ1-2	-	few	CASSLNGIDGYTF	TGTGCCAGCAGCTTAAACGGGATCGATGGCTACACCTTC
TRBV7-2	TRBJ2-7	-	-	CASSSYQDYEQYF	TGTGCCAGCAGCTCTTATCAGGACTACGAGCAGTACTTC
TRBV7-3	TRBJ1-6	-	-	CASSLGADNSPLHF	TGTGCCAGCAGCTTGGGGGCAGATAATTCACCCCTCCACTTT
TRBV28	TRBJ2-2	TRBD1	-	CASSTGANTGELFF	TGTGCCAGCAGTACAGGGGCGAACACCGGGGAGCTGTTTTTT
TRBV5-1	TRBJ2-7	TRBD2	few	CASSLDSGGTSYEQYF	TGCGCCAGCAGCTTGGATTCGGGAGGGACCTCCTACGAGCAGTACTTC
TRBV4-3	TRBJ1-6	TRBD1	few	CASSQEARGRALHF	TGCGCCAGCAGCCAAGAGGCCAGGGGGCGCGCCCTCCACTTT
TRBV5-1	TRBJ2-7	-	-	CASSLGERSYEQYF	TGCGCCAGCAGCTTGGGGGAGCGGTCCTACGAGCAGTACTTC
TRBV30	TRBJ2-1	TRBD1	few	CARTGTSYNEQFF	TGTGCCCGGACAGGTACCTCCTACAATGAGCAGTTCTTC
TRBV29-1	TRBJ1-2	-	-	CSVATGYGYTF	TGCAGCGTTGCAACAGGCTATGGCTACACCTTC
TRBV6-6	TRBJ1-4	TRBD1	few	CASSGDRGDEKLFF	TGTGCCAGCAGTGGCGACAGGGGGGATGAAAAACTGTTTTTT
TRBV30	TRBJ2-2	-	few	CASRSDGTGELFF	TGTGCCTCTCGGTCAGACGGGACCGGGGAGCTGTTTTTT
TRBV4-1	TRBJ2-7	-	-	CASSQVGAASSYEQYF	TGCGCCAGCAGCCAGGTCGGAGCGGCCAGCTCCTACGAGCAGTACTTC
TRBV6-5	TRBJ1-4	-	-	CASSKTGDEKLFF	TGTGCCAGCAGTAAGACAGGTGATGAAAAACTGTTTTTT
TRBV18	TRBJ2-1	-	-	CASSPPSPGVSYNEQFF	TGTGCCAGCTCCCCCCCAAGCCCGGGAGTATCCTACAATGAGCAGTTCTTC
TRBV6-5	TRBJ2-7	-	few	CASPRGEQYF	TGTGCCAGCCCCCGGGGCGAGCAGTACTTC
TRBV4-2	TRBJ2-1	TRBD2	few	CASSQEVGGRANEQFF	TGTGCCAGCAGCCAAGAAGTTGGCGGGAGGGCCAATGAGCAGTTCTTC
TRBV30	TRBJ2-7	-	-	CAWSVPPTSGEQYF	TGTGCCTGGAGTGTACCCCCGACTAGTGGGGAGCAGTACTTC
TRBV9	TRBJ2-3	TRBD2	-	CASSELAGNADTQYF	TGTGCCAGCAGCGAACTAGCGGGAAACGCAGATACGCAGTATTTT
TRBV7-2	TRBJ2-7	-	few	CASRRDRIGEQYF	TGTGCCAGCAGACGAGACAGGATAGGGGAGCAGTACTTC
TRBV29-1	TRBJ2-7	TRBD1	few	CSVGGQGVDEQYF	TGCAGCGTTGGAGGACAGGGAGTTGACGAGCAGTACTTC
TRBV7-9	TRBJ1-2	TRBD1	few	CASSLSSAYRGDGYTF	TGTGCCAGCAGCTTATCCTCCGCGTACAGGGGGGATGGCTACACCTTC
TRBV5-4	TRBJ1-1	TRBD1	-	CASSPPRAGGMNTEAFF	TGTGCCAGCAGCCCCCCCCGGGCAGGGGGGATGAACACTGAAGCTTTCTTT
TRBV9	TRBJ2-3	-	few	CASSVQGSTDTQYF	TGTGCCAGCAGCGTACAGGGCAGCACAGATACGCAGTATTTT
TRBV30	TRBJ2-1	TRBD2	few	CAWSDTSGSYNEQFF	TGTGCCTGGAGTGACACTAGCGGGAGCTACAATGAGCAGTTCTTC
TRBV19	TRBJ2-7	-	-	CASSIDSPSGSPYEQYF	TGTGCCAGTAGTATAGATAGTCCCAGCGGAAGCCCCTACGAGCAGTACTTC
TRBV18	TRBJ2-3	-	few	CASSGSTDTQYF	TGTGCCAGCTCGGGCAGCACAGATACGCAGTATTTT
TRBV5-4	TRBJ2-1	TRBD1	-	CASSPRGSLYNEQFF	TGTGCCAGCAGTCCCAGGGGGTCCCTGTACAATGAGCAGTTCTTC
TRBV5-1	TRBJ2-7	TRBD2	few	CASSLVGGRAYEQYF	TGCGCCAGCAGCTTGGTTGGCGGGAGAGCCTACGAGCAGTACTTC
TRBV4-2	TRBJ2-5	-	few	CASSREGGVGAAGTQYF	TGTGCCAGCAGCCGCGAGGGGGGGGTTGGGGCCGCGGGGACCCAGTACTTC
TRBV4-2	TRBJ1-1	-	-	CASSQVEEKAFF	TGTGCCAGCAGCCAAGTCGAGGAAAAAGCTTTCTTT
TRBV28	TRBJ2-1	TRBD1	few	CASSYPGQGYNEQFF	TGTGCCAGCAGTTATCCGGGACAGGGATACAATGAGCAGTTCTTC
TRBV29-1	TRBJ2-4	-	-	CSVALKNIQYF	TGCAGCGTTGCCCTAAAAAACATTCAGTACTTC
TRBV28	TRBJ2-7	-	-	CASSGNGYEQYF	TGTGCCTCCTCCGGGAACGGCTACGAGCAGTACTTC
TRBV19	TRBJ1-2	TRBD1	-	CASSISLGQGYGYTF	TGTGCCAGTAGTATCTCGTTGGGACAGGGCTATGGCTACACCTTC
TRBV29-1	TRBJ2-2	-	few	CSVLGQKNRAGELFF	TGCAGCGTCCTGGGGCAGAAGAACAGGGCCGGGGAGCTGTTTTTT
TRBV5-1	TRBJ2-5	TRBD2	few	CASSSGLAGNQETQYF	TGCGCCAGCAGCTCGGGACTAGCGGGGAACCAAGAGACCCAGTACTTC
TRBV18	TRBJ1-5	TRBD1	few	CASSPGVGTGGNQPQHF	TGTGCCAGCTCACCAGGGGTAGGCACAGGGGGCAATCAGCCCCAGCATTTT
TRBV29-1	TRBJ2-1	TRBD1	few	CSADRQGYNEQFF	TGCAGCGCCGACCGACAGGGCTACAATGAGCAGTTCTTC
TRBV7-2	TRBJ2-1	TRBD2	-	CASSTRSGSSYNEQFF	TGTGCCAGCAGCACTCGGAGCGGGAGCTCCTACAATGAGCAGTTCTTC
TRBV5-4	TRBJ1-2	TRBD1	few	CASSLEDRDYGYTF	TGTGCCAGCAGCCTGGAGGACAGGGACTATGGCTACACCTTC
TRBV25-1	TRBJ2-1	TRBD2	-	CASSPVAGFYNEQFF	TGTGCCAGCAGTCCGGTAGCGGGATTCTACAATGAGCAGTTCTTC
TRBV7-2	TRBJ1-5	TRBD1	-	CASSQIRTGNQPQHF	TGTGCCAGCAGCCAAATACGGACAGGGAATCAGCCCCAGCATTTT
TRBV30	TRBJ2-7	-	few	CAWSGDYEQYF	TGTGCCTGGAGTGGCGACTACGAGCAGTACTTC
TRBV27	TRBJ1-1	-	-	CASSSWQVNTEAFF	TGTGCCAGCAGTTCTTGGCAGGTGAACACTGAAGCTTTCTTT
TRBV18	TRBJ2-1	-	-	CASSPVREAYNEQFF	TGTGCCAGCTCACCTGTCAGGGAGGCGTACAATGAGCAGTTCTTC
TRBV4-1	TRBJ2-3	TRBD2	-	CASSQVEGLDLGYTQYF	TGCGCCAGCAGCCAAGTTGAAGGACTAGACCTAGGGTATACGCAGTATTTT
TRBV5-1	TRBJ1-5	-	-	CASSLDGGQPQHF	TGCGCCAGCAGCTTGGATGGGGGCCAGCCCCAGCATTTT